One and the same sample provided the 12 T cell receptor beta chains below, sequenced in a study of T-cell memory formation after mild COVID-19. TCRdb passed the 5' RACE reads through MiXCR, listing each CDR3 protein once. The table includes approximately 300,000 distinct CDR3 sequences, less than 20% detected once. Sequencing was carried out using PBMCs or a T cell subset sorted from them (not recorded which). The origin of the receptors is a man between 18 and 35 years old who had mild COVID-19 (a few samples of this study predate the infection). Cell type and time point are not known.

The chain joins TRBV6-5 to TRBJ1-1, with a possible D match to TRBD1 (5 bases). In germline, CDR1 is MNHEY, CDR2 SVGAGI. V lost 6 bases and J 6 bases, leaving 20 bases between the germline ends. The CDR3 runs to 15 residues. The CDR3 loop is CASSRSGTHNAEAFF. DNA of the CDR3: TGTGCCAGCAGCCGTTCGGGGACCCACAACGCTGAAGCTTTCTTT.

This clonotype was picked up a small number of times. The CDR3 spells CASSGRTSEGNEQFF. The CDR3 nucleotides read TGCGCCAGCAGCGGAAGGACTAGCGAGGGGAATGAGCAGTTCTTC. This sequence joins TRBV5-1 and TRBJ2-1; TRBD2 aligns across 9 bases. The CDR3 is 15 residues long. With V trimmed by 4 bases and J by 7 bases, 9 bases remained unmatched. Germline assignment: CDR1 SGHRS and CDR2 YFSETQ.

This clonotype was observed a handful of times. The junction departs from the called germline gene at one end, perhaps through a read error. V and J are TRBV7-7 and TRBJ1-1, with D perhaps TRBD1 (5 bases). Germline values: CDR1 SSHAT, CDR2 FNYEAQ (reference sequence). The CDR3 has 18 amino acids. Written as DNA, the CDR3 is TGTGCTAGCAGCTTATGGGCTGGGAGGGACGGAAGGAACACTGAAGCTTTCTTT. Translated, it gives CASSLWAGRDGRNTEAFF.

This sequence joins TRBV6-5 and TRBJ2-5, with 10 bases identical to TRBD2. Trimming at V came to 6 bases and at J to 5 bases, leaving 6 bases not matched to a gene. CDR3 length equals 14 residues. Germline lookup yields CDR1 MNHEY and CDR2 SVGAGI. The CDR3 here is CASRASGGYETQYF. CDR3 bases: TGTGCCAGCAGGGCTAGCGGGGGTTACGAGACCCAGTACTTC.

J is TRBJ1-1 and V is TRBV19; 7 bases agree with TRBD1. CDR1 is LNHDA and CDR2 is SQIVND in the germline V gene (reference sequence). Trimming cost V 8 bases and J 5 bases; bases outside gene matches: 8. The CDR3 is made up of 13 amino acids. CDR3 region: CASRTGGRTEAFF. CDR3 bases: TGTGCCAGTCGGACAGGTGGTAGAACTGAAGCTTTCTTT.

This rearrangement joins TRBV10-1 to TRBJ2-1; D is perhaps TRBD2 (6 bases). Germline V gives CDR1 WNHNN, CDR2 SYGVQD (reference sequence). V lost 2 bases to trimming and J lost 0 bases, with 14 bases between them. CDR3 length: 17 amino acids. The CDR3 is CASSEKWLASSYNEQFF. The DNA for the CDR3 is TGCGCCAGCAGTGAGAAGTGGCTAGCGAGCTCCTACAATGAGCAGTTCTTC.

This clonotype was seen at least ten times. The V and J genes are TRBV7-3 and TRBJ2-1; TRBD2 aligns across 11 bases. CDR1 and CDR2 from the germline V gene are SGHTA and FQGTGA. The V segment lost 5 bases and the J segment 1 base; nucleotides outside the gene matches: 7. CDR3 length equals 17 residues. The CDR3 region has the DNA TGTGCCAGCAGCCCGAGGGGACTAGCGGATTCCTACAATGAGCAGTTCTTC. Its protein is CASSPRGLADSYNEQFF.

The chain links TRBV6-5 to TRBJ2-1; D may be TRBD1 or TRBD2 (5 bases each). Germline CDR1 and CDR2: MNHEY and SVGAGI. This CDR3 is built from 16 residues. Trimming pared 0 bases from V and 5 bases from J, leaving 14 bases between. CDR3 protein: CASSYSVGDRDNEQFF. The CDR3 region has the DNA TGTGCCAGCAGTTACTCAGTTGGGGACCGGGACAATGAGCAGTTCTTC.

The chain carries TRBV9 and TRBJ1-1, with D hard to call. The V end lost 3 bases, the J end lost 3 bases, and 12 bases lay between the germline ends. CDR3 length equals 14 residues. Germline V gives CDR1 SGDLS, CDR2 YYNGEE. The CDR3 nucleotides read TGTGCCAGCAGCGCCGTCGGACGGGACACTGAAGCTTTCTTT. Protein: CASSAVGRDTEAFF.

V and J are TRBV16 and TRBJ1-2; weak D call: TRBD1 (6 bases). Trimming took off 1 base at V and 6 bases at J, with 12 bases between the two ends. This CDR3 is built from 14 residues. The V gene's germline CDR1 is KGHSY and CDR2 FQNENV. The CDR3 loop reads CASSQFSRGDGYTF. The CDR3 DNA reads as TGTGCCAGCAGCCAATTCAGTAGGGGGGATGGCTACACCTTC.

The chain couples TRBV11-2 to TRBJ1-1, with TRBD1 as a possible D gene (5 bases). V was shortened by 4 bases and J by 7 bases, with 10 bases between the two germline ends. The CDR3 has 12 residues. Germline loops: CDR1 SGHAT, CDR2 FQNNGV. The DNA for the CDR3 is TGTGCCAGCAGCTGGGGCAGAATTGAAGCTTTCTTT. It codes for CASSWGRIEAFF. The full variable domain, with the rest looked up from reference TRBV11-2 and TRBJ1-1, is EAGVAQSPRYKIIEKRQSVAFWCNPISGHATLYWYQQILGQGPKLLIQFQNNGVVDDSQLPKDRFSAERLKGVDSTLKIQPAKLEDSAVYLCASSWGRIEAFFGQGTRLTVV.

This clonotype was picked up a small number of times. CDR3 sequence: CSATGTSGGPQETQYF. Here the CDR3 DNA reads TGCAGTGCTACCGGGACTAGCGGGGGGCCCCAAGAGACCCAGTACTTC. This sequence joins TRBV20-1 and TRBJ2-5, with TRBD2 matching 15 bases. From germline, CDR1 is DFQATT and CDR2 SNEGSKA (reference sequence). This CDR3 comprises 16 residues. The ends lost 4 bases at V and 1 base at J; junction bases unmatched: 4.